The 19 T cell receptor beta chains below come from one sample, sequenced in a study of blood T cell repertoires in COVID-19. Method: immunoSEQ multiplex PCR; TCRdb's copy keeps in-frame clones and lacks some. Of about 64,000 clones in the sample, 88% were seen once. Specimen: PBMCs or T cells enriched from blood (not recorded which). The origin of the receptors is a woman between 35 and 50 years old who had recovered from COVID-19.

This chain connects TRBV25-1 to TRBJ1-2; the D gene is possibly TRBD1 (6 bases). Germline V gene lookup returns CDR1 MGHDK and CDR2 SYGVNS. V shed 6 bases and J shed 4 bases, with 9 bases lying between them. This CDR3 comprises 12 residues. The CDR3 is CASRTGTYGYTF. The CDR3 DNA is TGTGCCAGCAGAACAGGGACCTATGGCTACACCTTC.

The chain recombines TRBV9 with TRBJ2-3; no reliable D call. In germline, CDR1 is SGDLS, CDR2 YYNGEE. This CDR3 is built from 14 residues. Trimming took off 4 bases at V and 0 bases at J, with 9 bases between the two ends. CDR3 residues: CASSPLGSTDTQYF. The DNA for the CDR3 is TGTGCCAGCAGCCCCCTCGGTAGCACAGATACGCAGTATTTT.

This chain's CDR3 is CASSPRTGRANYGYTF. The CDR3 DNA is TGTGCCAGCAGCCCTCGGACAGGACGAGCTAACTATGGCTACACCTTC. J is TRBJ1-2 and V is TRBV7-8; 7 bases are shared with TRBD1. V lost 5 bases, J lost 0 bases, and 9 bases stayed unmatched. The CDR3 has 16 residues. CDR1 and CDR2 (germline): SGHVS, FQNEAQ.

The chain carries TRBV11-3 and TRBJ2-1, with 11 bases fitting TRBD1. Trimming removed 3 bases from V and 10 bases from J; junction bases left unmatched: 8. The CDR3 length is 15 residues. Germline loops: CDR1 SGHNT, CDR2 YENEEA. Here the CDR3 DNA reads TGTGCCAGCAGCTTCGGACAGGGGGCGCCTAGGGAGCAGTTCTTC. As protein: CASSFGQGAPREQFF.

CDR3 region: CASSFGLNNEQFF. The CDR3 coding sequence is TGTGCCAGTAGTTTCGGACTGAACAATGAGCAGTTCTTC. The V and J genes are TRBV19 and TRBJ2-1; perhaps TRBD2 as D (5 bases). V lost 5 bases, J lost 5 bases, and 10 bases lay in between. In germline, CDR1 is LNHDA, CDR2 SQIVND (reference sequence). The CDR3 is 13 amino acids.

This chain joins TRBV7-2 and TRBJ1-1; tentative D call: TRBD1 (5 bases). The CDR3 has 13 amino acids. Germline V gene lookup returns CDR1 SGHTA and CDR2 FQGNSA. Between the trimmed V and J ends, which lost 5 bases and 7 bases, there was a span of 14 bases. The CDR3 region has the DNA TGTGCCAGCAGCCTGAGGAGGGGCGATGAAGCTTTCTTT. It yields the protein CASSLRRGDEAFF.

The chain joins TRBV5-1 to TRBJ2-2; 10 nucleotides agree with TRBD2. The V gene end was trimmed by 4 bases and the J gene end by 4 bases; junction bases not matched to a gene: 7. The CDR3 runs 16 residues. Looked up from germline, CDR1 is SGHRS and CDR2 is YFSETQ. CDR3 sequence reads: CASSPSGGAGTGELFF. CDR3 in DNA: TGCGCCAGCAGCCCCAGCGGGGGGGCGGGCACCGGGGAGCTGTTTTTT.

The chain has TRBV6-5 and TRBJ1-1; TRBD1 matches at 7 bases. Looked up from germline, CDR1 is MNHEY and CDR2 is SVGAGI. V lost 9 bases and J lost 1; bases outside the gene matches: 5. The CDR3 sequence is 13 residues long. CDR3 residues: CASTGTANTEAFF. In nucleotides, the CDR3 is TGTGCCAGTACTGGGACAGCGAACACTGAAGCTTTCTTT.

This chain connects TRBV9 to TRBJ1-5; a weak D match, TRBD1 (6 bases). CDR3 length: 15 residues. V was cut by 0 bases and J by 7 bases, with 14 bases left in between. The germline V gene has CDR1 SGDLS and CDR2 YYNGEE. CDR3 DNA: TGTGCCAGCAGCGTAGCGGGGGGCCCCGGCCAGCCCCAGCATTTT. Translation: CASSVAGGPGQPQHF.

V gene TRBV11-2 combines with J gene TRBJ1-2; 9 nucleotides align to TRBD1. This CDR3 is 16 amino acids long. From germline, CDR1 is SGHAT and CDR2 FQNNGV. J gave up 5 bases and V 1 base, and 8 bases lay outside the gene matches. In nucleotides, the CDR3 is TGTGCCAGCAGCTTAGTACAGGGGGCACGGGGTTATGGCTACACCTTC. As protein: CASSLVQGARGYGYTF. The full variable domain, in which reference TRBV11-2 and TRBJ1-2 provide the parts outside the CDR3, is EAGVAQSPRYKIIEKRQSVAFWCNPISGHATLYWYQQILGQGPKLLIQFQNNGVVDDSQLPKDRFSAERLKGVDSTLKIQPAKLEDSAVYLCASSLVQGARGYGYTFGSGTRLTVV.

V usage is TRBV29-1 and J usage is TRBJ2-5; TRBD1 is a possible D gene (6 bases). With 6 bases removed from V and 1 base from J, the gap between germline ends came to 9 bases. The CDR3 covers 12 residues. Looked up from germline, CDR1 is SQVTM and CDR2 is ANQGSEA. The DNA of the CDR3 is TGCAGCGTCCGGACAGCCCAAGAGACCCAGTACTTC. It is translated as CSVRTAQETQYF. The full variable domain, completed using reference TRBV29-1 and TRBJ2-5, is SAVISQKPSRDICQRGTSLTIQCQVDSQVTMMFWYRQQPGQSLTLIATANQGSEATYESGFVIDKFPISRPNLTFSTLTVSNMSPEDSSIYLCSVRTAQETQYFGPGTRLLVL.

The chain is built from TRBV6-6 and TRBJ2-7; TRBD2 might be the D (6 bases). The CDR3 consists of 15 residues. Trimming removed 0 bases at V and 2 bases at J, with 11 bases between. The germline V gene has CDR1 MNHNY and CDR2 SVGAGI (reference sequence). The CDR3 reads CASSYSGGAPYEQYF. The CDR3 DNA sequence: TGTGCCAGCAGTTACTCAGGAGGGGCCCCCTACGAGCAGTACTTC.

This CDR3 is CASSLDLAGGTDTQYF. CDR3 in DNA: TGTGCCAGCAGCTTAGACCTAGCGGGGGGCACAGATACGCAGTATTTT. V gene TRBV11-1 combines with J gene TRBJ2-3; 10 bases align to TRBD2. The J segment lost 1 base and the V segment lost 1 base, leaving 2 bases of the junction unmatched. Germline CDR1 reads SGHAT; CDR2 reads FQDESV (reference sequence). This CDR3 is 16 amino acids long. Drawing the rest from reference TRBV11-1 and TRBJ2-3, the complete variable domain is EAEVAQSPRYKITEKSQAVAFWCDPISGHATLYWYRQILGQGPELLVQFQDESVVDDSQLPKDRFSAERLKGVDSTLKIQPAELGDSAMYLCASSLDLAGGTDTQYFGPGTRLTVL.

This rearrangement joins TRBV2 to TRBJ2-7; D is possibly TRBD2 (7 bases). V was pared by 6 bases and J by 2 bases, with 14 bases between. Germline lookup yields CDR1 SNHLY and CDR2 FYNNEI. The CDR3 covers 14 residues. CDR3 amino acids: CASSDAGAAYEQYF. Written as DNA, the CDR3 is TGTGCCAGCAGCGACGCGGGGGCGGCCTACGAGCAGTACTTC.

This clone was observed a single time. The chain combines TRBV29-1 with TRBJ2-1; TRBD2 is a possible D gene (7 bases). V was shortened by 7 bases and J by 4 bases, with 23 bases between the two germline ends. There are 16 residues in the CDR3. Looked up from germline, CDR1 is SQVTM and CDR2 is ANQGSEA. The CDR3 DNA reads as TGCAGCGCCGAAAGTGGGAGGGGGGGGCCGTACAATGAGCAGTTCTTC. Its translation: CSAESGRGGPYNEQFF.

The chain recombines TRBV6-7 with TRBJ1-4; 8 bases match TRBD1. TRBV6-7 is classed as an ORF, of uncertain function. The junction had 0 bases not matched to a gene; V was cut back by 6 bases and J by 12 bases. The length of the CDR3 is 10 residues. The CDR3 DNA reads as TGTGCCAGCAGACAGGGGGAACTGTTTTTT. This encodes CASRQGELFF.

V gene TRBV11-2 combines with J gene TRBJ2-1; tentatively, D is TRBD2 (5 bases). Germline CDR1 and CDR2: SGHAT and FQNNGV. This CDR3 contains 14 residues. V was cut by 3 bases and J by 0 bases, with 6 bases left in between. The CDR3 sequence: CASSFRDSYNEQFF. CDR3 nucleotide sequence: TGTGCCAGCAGCTTCCGGGACTCCTACAATGAGCAGTTCTTC.

The chain's CDR3 is CASSLFPREDTEAFF. The CDR3 DNA reads TGCGCCAGCAGCTTGTTCCCCAGGGAGGACACTGAAGCTTTCTTT. The rearrangement uses TRBV5-1 and TRBJ1-1, with D tentatively TRBD1 (5 bases). Germline V gene data show CDR1 as SGHRS and CDR2 as YFSETQ. Trimming pared 1 base from V and 3 bases from J, leaving 13 bases between. The CDR3 is 15 residues long.

The chain's CDR3 is CASSIPGLSSYNEQFF. The CDR3 region has the DNA TGTGCCAGTAGTATTCCAGGGTTGAGCTCCTACAATGAGCAGTTCTTC. This sequence joins TRBV19 and TRBJ2-1; maybe TRBD1 (5 bases). V lost 3 bases to trimming and J lost 0 bases, with 12 bases between them. The CDR3 runs to 16 residues. Germline V gene data show CDR1 as LNHDA and CDR2 as SQIVND (reference sequence).